This TCR beta chain was documented in a study of siplizumab effects on memory and regulatory T cells. In three donor pairs, unstimulated naive, memory, effector memory and TEMRA subsets were sequenced. The germline CDR1 and CDR2 sequences are SEHNR and FQNEAQ (reference sequence). This CDR3 is 16 amino acids long. V lost 5 bases to trimming and J lost 9 bases; unmatched junction nucleotides: 12. TCRdb's table, derived via immunoSEQ multiplex PCR, lists solely in-frame clones and lacks some. This table has roughly 100,000 clones, roughly 96% appearing once. This chain uses TRBV7-9 with TRBJ2-1, with 11 bases lining up with TRBD1. The receptor was derived from a human donor in good health. The sequencing sample was made of naive CD4+ T cells sorted from blood. CDR3 coding DNA: TGTGCCAGCAGCCCTCTTCCGGGACAGGGGGGGTCTGAGCAGTTCTTC. Residues: CASSPLPGQGGSEQFF.